A single sample gave rise to the 8 T cell receptor beta chains below, sequenced in a study of identical twins. TCRdb re-called the 5' RACE reads with MiXCR, one entry per CDR3 protein. The table shows around 670,000 distinct CDR3 sequences, with roughly 6% occurring only once. The sequencing sample was made of naive T cells sorted from blood. These receptors were collected from a man between 18 and 35 years old in good health.

This clonotype was detected many times. V usage is TRBV6-2 or TRBV6-3 and J usage is TRBJ1-6; D is undetermined. CDR3 length: 16 amino acids. CDR1 is MNHEY and CDR2 is SVGEGT in the germline V gene. Trimming removed 0 bases from V and 10 bases from J, with 16 bases in between. The CDR3 DNA reads TGTGCCAGCAGTTACTCTAGAGGGTGGGAGAAATCACCCCTCCACTTT. Amino acids: CASSYSRGWEKSPLHF.

This clonotype was detected ten times or more. The rearrangement links TRBV12-3 or TRBV12-4 to TRBJ2-3; D gene uncertain. This CDR3 is 17 amino acids long. V shed 0 bases and J shed 0 bases, with 13 bases lying between them. CDR3 region: CASSLALGVSSTDTQYF. CDR3 bases: TGTGCCAGCAGTTTAGCGCTCGGAGTTTCTAGCACAGATACGCAGTATTTT.

In this sample, this clonotype turned up many times. This rearrangement joins TRBV6-5 to TRBJ2-1; tentative D call: TRBD2 (5 bases). The CDR3 consists of 13 residues. The germline V and J ends were trimmed by 3 bases and 9 bases, with 12 bases remaining between them. Germline V gives CDR1 MNHEY, CDR2 SVGAGI. Here the CDR3 DNA reads TGTGCCAGCAGTTATGAGGGTGTGGGTGAGCAGTTCTTC. Translation gives CASSYEGVGEQFF.

This clonotype was seen many times. The CDR3 here is CASRGLATESTDTQYF. The CDR3 region has the DNA TGCGCCAGCAGGGGGCTAGCGACTGAAAGCACAGATACGCAGTATTTT. This chain uses TRBV5-1 with TRBJ2-3, with a tentative D call TRBD2 (6 bases). V dropped 5 bases and J dropped 0 bases, with 16 bases sitting between them. Per germline, CDR1 SGHRS and CDR2 YFSETQ. This CDR3 is 16 amino acids long.

Concerning this clonotype itself: Sequence at one end of the junction differs from germline and may be a read error. This sequence joins TRBV20-1 and TRBJ2-7, with TRBD2 matching over 11 bases. The CDR3 is made up of 12 amino acids. Germline CDR1 and CDR2: DFQATT and SNEGSKA (reference sequence). The CDR3 DNA is TGCAGTGCCCGAGTTAGCGGGAGGGCCGGGGACTTC. Translation: CSARVSGRAGDF.

Ten or more counts support this clonotype. The chain employs TRBV20-1 and TRBJ2-1, with 9 bases that match TRBD2. The trim removed 1 base at V and 3 bases at J, leaving 22 bases unmatched. Germline CDR1 and CDR2: DFQATT and SNEGSKA (reference sequence). The CDR3 spans 21 residues. CDR3 protein: CSARVGRRREGVKVGYNEQFF. The CDR3 coding sequence is TGCAGTGCTAGAGTGGGAAGGCGGCGGGAGGGGGTCAAGGTTGGCTACAATGAGCAGTTCTTC.

This clonotype was seen only a few times. V is TRBV7-2 and J is TRBJ2-3; D not certain. Trimming removed 4 bases at V and 4 bases at J, with 12 bases between. CDR3 length: 14 amino acids. The germline V gene encodes CDR1 SGHTA and CDR2 FQGNSA. CDR3 in amino acids: CASSSLSRPDTQYF. The CDR3 DNA is TGTGCCAGCAGCTCACTAAGTCGGCCAGATACGCAGTATTTT. The complete variable domain, with remaining parts taken from reference TRBV7-2 and TRBJ2-3, reads GAGVSQSPSNKVTEKGKDVELRCDPISGHTALYWYRQSLGQGLEFLIYFQGNSAPDKSGLPSDRFSAERTGGSVSTLTIQRTQQEDSAVYLCASSSLSRPDTQYFGPGTRLTVL.

This clonotype was recorded at least ten times. This chain connects TRBV6-5 to TRBJ2-5; tentative D call: TRBD1 (6 bases). CDR1 is MNHEY and CDR2 is SVGAGI in the germline V gene. V gave up 3 bases and J gave up 5 bases, with 16 bases separating them. The CDR3 spans 15 residues. The CDR3 DNA is TGTGCCAGCAGTTATCAGGGGTCGCCCAGGGAGACCCAGTACTTC. Amino acids: CASSYQGSPRETQYF.